This TCR beta chain is drawn from a study of OX40 agonist ivuxolimab in advanced cancers. Study as a whole: At 0.01 to 10 mg/kg, ivuxolimab was administered intravenously to patients every 2 weeks.

Libraries were prepared by immunoSEQ multiplex PCR; TCRdb keeps only in-frame clonotypes and omits some of them. The sample lists 75,000 to 90,000 clones; 75% to 95% were seen once. Broader study findings: Partial responders dosed at 0.1-3.0 mg/kg displayed clonal expansion ranking among the lowest. At 0.1 to 3.0 mg/kg and by week 6, CD4+ and CD8+ T cells in the blood had expanded clonally. In general, CD8+ T cells held more expanded clones than CD4+ did, on average.

A word on this clone: Its cognate antigen is unknown.

The CDR3 is 16 amino acids. Trimming removed 5 bases from V and 2 bases from J, with 13 bases in between. Germline V gene sequence: CDR1 MDHEN, CDR2 SYDVKM. The rearrangement joins TRBV28 to TRBJ1-6; D possibly corresponds to TRBD1 (6 bases). The receptor comes from an adult with an advanced solid tumor such as melanoma, head and neck, liver or kidney cancer. This sample comprised CD4+ or CD8+ T cells sorted from blood, obtained in a trial of the OX40 agonist ivuxolimab. CDR3 residues: CASSLQGWTYNSPLHF. The CDR3 coding sequence is TGTGCCAGCAGTCTTCAGGGGTGGACCTATAATTCACCCCTCCACTTT. The complete variable domain, with remaining parts taken from reference TRBV28 and TRBJ1-6, reads DVKVTQSSRYLVKRTGEKVFLECVQDMDHENMFWYRQDPGLGLRLIYFSYDVKMKEKGDIPEGYSVSREKKERFSLILESASTNQTSMYLCASSLQGWTYNSPLHFGNGTRLTVT.